The 13 T cell receptor beta chains below come from one sample, sequenced in a study of identifying expanded T cells in peripheral blood. Profiling relied on immunoSEQ multiplex PCR, and the TCRdb table lists in-frame clones only, not all of them. The table includes about 78,000 clones, approximately 84% detected once. The material sequenced was blood. These receptors were taken from a person aged 18-69 years in good health.

This chain uses TRBV10-3 with TRBJ2-3, with a weak D call TRBD2 (6 bases). This CDR3 spans 12 amino acids. Trimming pared 10 bases from V and 6 bases from J, leaving 14 bases between. The germline CDR1 and CDR2 sequences are ENHRY and SYGVKD. Here the CDR3 reads CATSEKGDTQYF. Written as DNA, the CDR3 is TGTGCCACTAGCGAGAAAGGGGATACGCAGTATTTT.

The chain links TRBV6-1 to TRBJ2-1; D uncertain. The V end was cut by 3 bases, the J end by 6 bases, with 9 bases between. CDR1 is MNHNS and CDR2 is SASEGT in the germline V gene. This CDR3 contains 13 residues. CDR3 nucleotide sequence: TGTGCCAGCAGTGACGGAGTCGCCAATGAGCAGTTCTTC. Residues: CASSDGVANEQFF.

In this sample, this clone turned up once. The rearrangement joins TRBV4-1 to TRBJ2-1, with TRBD2 identical over 15 bases. After removal of 3 bases from V and 6 bases from J, the junction contained 6 bases not matched to a gene. This CDR3 has 17 residues. Germline V gene sequence: CDR1 MGHRA, CDR2 YSYEKL. This CDR3 is CASSQGLAGGRGNEQFF. The CDR3 DNA is TGCGCCAGCAGCCAGGGACTAGCGGGAGGTCGGGGCAATGAGCAGTTCTTC.

The J gene is TRBJ2-1, the V gene TRBV7-9; 15 bases match TRBD2. Trimming cost V 2 bases and J 4 bases; bases outside gene matches: 9. Per the germline V gene, CDR1 is SEHNR and CDR2 is FQNEAQ (reference sequence). This CDR3 spans 19 amino acids. CDR3 DNA sequence: TGTGCCAGCAGCTTATTAGGACTAGCGGGAGGGCCGGATTACAATGAGCAGTTCTTC. Translation: CASSLLGLAGGPDYNEQFF.

CDR3 loop: CASSLGPAGNTIYF. The CDR3, as DNA: TGTGCCAGCAGCTTAGGCCCTGCTGGAAACACCATATATTTT. V usage is TRBV11-2 and J usage is TRBJ1-3, with D unclear. Germline lookup yields CDR1 SGHAT and CDR2 FQNNGV. V was shortened by 1 base and J by 2 bases, with 6 bases between the two germline ends. The CDR3 length is 14 residues.

The chain employs TRBV19 and TRBJ2-3; no reliable D call. CDR3 length equals 16 residues. V shed 0 bases and J shed 4 bases, with 14 bases lying between them. In germline, CDR1 is LNHDA, CDR2 SQIVND (reference sequence). CDR3 DNA: TGTGCCAGTAGTATAGACCACGGTGGGCCTCCAGATACGCAGTATTTT. The encoded protein is CASSIDHGGPPDTQYF.

This rearrangement joins TRBV14 to TRBJ2-1; 11 nucleotides match TRBD2. The junction had 9 bases not matched to a gene; V was cut back by 8 bases and J by 0 bases. Per germline, CDR1 SGHDN and CDR2 FVKESK. This CDR3 region has 17 residues. This chain's CDR3 is CASPGTSGSSSYNEQFF. The CDR3 DNA reads TGTGCCAGCCCCGGGACTAGCGGATCTAGCTCCTACAATGAGCAGTTCTTC.

This sequence joins TRBV2 and TRBJ2-5; D unclear. V lost 1 base and J 2 bases, leaving 8 bases between the germline ends. Germline CDR1 is SNHLY and CDR2 is FYNNEI. The CDR3 is made up of 14 amino acids. The CDR3 here is CASSEGWAQETQYF. The CDR3 DNA sequence: TGTGCCAGCAGTGAAGGGTGGGCACAAGAGACCCAGTACTTC.

A single count supports this clone. This sequence joins TRBV5-1 and TRBJ2-3, with 13 bases identical to TRBD2. The CDR3 contains 17 residues. V shed 2 bases and J 4 bases; nucleotides not matched to a gene: 7. Germline assignment: CDR1 SGHRS and CDR2 YFSETQ. The CDR3 reads CASSLRTSGSEADTQYF. In DNA, the CDR3 is TGCGCCAGCAGCTTAAGGACTAGCGGGAGCGAGGCAGATACGCAGTATTTT.

The V and J genes are TRBV7-2 and TRBJ1-4, with D unresolved. V lost 6 bases and J 4 bases, leaving 12 bases between the germline ends. Germline V lookup: CDR1 SGHTA, CDR2 FQGNSA. The CDR3 runs 14 residues. The CDR3 coding sequence is TGTGCCAGCAGTCCACCTGGGCTTAATGAAAAACTGTTTTTT. Translated: CASSPPGLNEKLFF.

Notes on this clone: This is likely a read error, given that the CDR3 carries no conserved phenylalanine or tryptophan at its end. The rearrangement joins TRBV30 to TRBJ1-2; D is undetermined. Germline assignment: CDR1 GTSNPN and CDR2 SVGIG (reference sequence). The CDR3 totals 14 residues. Trimming pared 4 bases from V and 4 bases from J, leaving 16 bases between. The CDR3 DNA reads as TGTGCCTGGACCCTCGCCCTGGAGTTCTATGGCTACACCCTC. Translation: CAWTLALEFYGYTL.

J is TRBJ1-1 and V is TRBV6-1; 9 nucleotides align to TRBD1. The CDR3 extends over 15 amino acids. With V trimmed by 6 bases and J by 1 base, 6 bases remained unmatched. Germline CDR1 reads MNHNS; CDR2 reads SASEGT. The CDR3 here is CASRTDRGRNTEAFF. As DNA, the CDR3 is TGTGCCAGCAGGACGGACAGGGGCCGGAACACTGAAGCTTTCTTT.

V usage is TRBV5-8 and J usage is TRBJ1-2, with D hard to call. Trimming shortened V by 3 bases and J by 4 bases, and 16 bases separated the two germline ends. Germline CDR1 is SGHTS and CDR2 is YDEGEE. CDR3 length: 15 amino acids. Here the CDR3 DNA reads TGTGCCAGCAGCTGGGATCGGGCAGGTCCCTATGGCTACACCTTC. Protein product: CASSWDRAGPYGYTF. Full variable domain (rest looked up from reference TRBV5-8 and TRBJ1-2): EAGVTQSPTHLIKTRGQQATLRCSPISGHTSVYWYQQALGLGLQFLLWYDEGEERNRGNFPPRFSGRQFPNYSSELNVNALELEDSALYLCASSWDRAGPYGYTFGSGTRLTVV.